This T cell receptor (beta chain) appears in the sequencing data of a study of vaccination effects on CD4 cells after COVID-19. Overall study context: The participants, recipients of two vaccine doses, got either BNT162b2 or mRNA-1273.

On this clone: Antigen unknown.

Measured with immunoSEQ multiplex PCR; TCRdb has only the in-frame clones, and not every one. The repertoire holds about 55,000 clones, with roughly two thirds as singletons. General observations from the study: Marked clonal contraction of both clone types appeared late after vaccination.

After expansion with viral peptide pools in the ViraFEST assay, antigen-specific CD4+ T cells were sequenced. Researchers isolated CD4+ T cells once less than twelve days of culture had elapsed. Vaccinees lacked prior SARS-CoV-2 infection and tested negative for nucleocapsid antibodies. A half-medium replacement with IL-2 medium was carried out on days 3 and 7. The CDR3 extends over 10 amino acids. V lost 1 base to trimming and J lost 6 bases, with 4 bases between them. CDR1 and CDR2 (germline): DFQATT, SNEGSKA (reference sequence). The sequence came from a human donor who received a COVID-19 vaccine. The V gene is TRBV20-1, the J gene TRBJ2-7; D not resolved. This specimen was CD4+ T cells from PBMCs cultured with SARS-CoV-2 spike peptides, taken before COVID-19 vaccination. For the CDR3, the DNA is TGCAGTGCTAGAGTCCTCGAGCAGTACTTC. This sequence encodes CSARVLEQYF.